Listed here are 15 T cell receptor beta chains from one sample, sequenced in a study of cytomegalovirus exposure and HLA in healthy donors. The PCR made use of 60 Vbeta and 13 Jbeta primers. The protocol was immunoSEQ multiplex PCR, while the TCRdb copy is restricted to in-frame clones and leaves out a portion. The data contain about 250,000 clones, approximately 91% of them singletons. The source material was PBMCs. Receptor source: a girl aged 2 to 9 in good health and CMV-seronegative.

This sequence joins TRBV2 and TRBJ1-1; TRBD1 might be the D (6 bases). In germline, CDR1 is SNHLY, CDR2 FYNNEI. The germline V and J ends were trimmed by 4 bases and 2 bases, with 11 bases remaining between them. This CDR3 is 14 amino acids long. The CDR3 sequence is CASSAPGQNTEAFF. The CDR3 region has the DNA TGTGCCAGCAGTGCTCCGGGACAAAACACTGAAGCTTTCTTT.

The chain uses TRBV6-1 and TRBJ1-5, with D possibly TRBD1 on 5 matching bases. Trimming left V 4 bases short and J 6 bases short, with 10 bases between. Germline V gene lookup returns CDR1 MNHNS and CDR2 SASEGT. The length of the CDR3 is 13 residues. Here the CDR3 reads CASSALGPQPQHF. As DNA, the CDR3 is TGTGCCAGCAGTGCCCTGGGGCCTCAGCCCCAGCATTTT.

This rearrangement joins TRBV5-1 to TRBJ2-7, with 7 bases matching TRBD2. The V gene's germline CDR1 is SGHRS and CDR2 YFSETQ. The CDR3 totals 16 residues. With V trimmed by 2 bases and J by 3 bases, 11 bases remained unmatched. The CDR3 region is CASSLEIASGDYEQYF. The CDR3 coding sequence is TGCGCCAGCAGCTTAGAAATCGCTAGCGGCGACTACGAGCAGTACTTC. Filled out from reference TRBV5-1 and TRBJ2-7, the complete variable domain reads KAGVTQTPRYLIKTRGQQVTLSCSPISGHRSVSWYQQTPGQGLQFLFEYFSETQRNKGNFPGRFSGRQFSNSRSEMNVSTLELGDSALYLCASSLEIASGDYEQYFGPGTRLTVT.

The chain carries TRBV4-1 and TRBJ2-7; D not certain. CDR1 MGHRA and CDR2 YSYEKL come from the germline V gene. V lost 1 base to trimming and J lost 1 base, with 8 bases between them. This CDR3 has 14 amino acids. The CDR3 reads CASSQGRSSYEQYF. The CDR3 nucleotides are TGCGCCAGCAGCCAAGGCAGATCGTCCTACGAGCAGTACTTC.

In this sample, this clone turned up once. The chain carries TRBV2 and TRBJ1-1, with D possibly being TRBD1 (5 bases). This CDR3 has 14 residues. Germline-derived CDR1 and CDR2 are SNHLY and FYNNEI. Trimming left V 8 bases short and J 1 base short, with 14 bases between. CDR3 DNA: TGTGCCAGCGGGGAGGGACCCTCGAACACTGAAGCTTTCTTT. Its protein product is CASGEGPSNTEAFF.

The J gene is TRBJ1-2, the V gene TRBV19; 7 nucleotides match TRBD1. This CDR3 is 12 amino acids long. J gave up 6 bases and V 7 bases, and 5 bases lay outside the gene matches. Germline V gene lookup returns CDR1 LNHDA and CDR2 SQIVND (reference sequence). Here the CDR3 DNA reads TGTGCCAGTACCAACAGGGGTGATGGCTACACCTTC. Its protein is CASTNRGDGYTF.

The gene calls are TRBV6-5 and TRBJ2-1, with 12 bases fitting TRBD2. CDR3 length equals 16 residues. Germline CDR1 reads MNHEY; CDR2 reads SVGAGI. After removal of 1 base from V and 7 bases from J, the junction contained 5 bases not matched to a gene. The CDR3 protein is CASSYLASGGGNEQFF. For the CDR3, the DNA is TGTGCCAGCAGTTACTTGGCTAGCGGGGGGGGTAATGAGCAGTTCTTC.

This clone appeared a single time. The chain is built from TRBV6-5 and TRBJ1-2; no clear D. Per germline, CDR1 MNHEY and CDR2 SVGAGI. Between the trimmed V and J ends, which lost 0 bases and 7 bases, there was a span of 9 bases. This CDR3 has 13 residues. Here the CDR3 DNA reads TGTGCCAGCAGTTACTCTGGCGGCTCTGGCTACACCTTC. Protein sequence: CASSYSGGSGYTF.

The J gene is TRBJ2-3, the V gene TRBV28; TRBD1 aligns across 12 bases. Unmatched junction bases numbered 6, after V lost 5 bases and J lost 6 bases. Germline V CDR1 and CDR2: MDHEN, SYDVKM. This CDR3 comprises 15 residues. CDR3 sequence (DNA): TGTGCCAGCAGTCCCGGGACAGGGGGCTTTGATACGCAGTATTTT. Translated, it gives CASSPGTGGFDTQYF. The entire variable domain, with the rest obtained from reference TRBV28 and TRBJ2-3, is as follows: DVKVTQSSRYLVKRTGEKVFLECVQDMDHENMFWYRQDPGLGLRLIYFSYDVKMKEKGDIPEGYSVSREKKERFSLILESASTNQTSMYLCASSPGTGGFDTQYFGPGTRLTVL.

The chain has TRBV28 and TRBJ1-6; 9 positions match TRBD1. J lost 9 bases, V lost 5 bases, and 26 bases had no gene match. Germline lookup yields CDR1 MDHEN and CDR2 SYDVKM. The length of the CDR3 is 21 residues. CDR3 sequence (DNA): TGTGCCAGCAGTCCGACCCTCCGGGACAGGGACGGATTAGGGCTTGTTTCACCCCTCCACTTT. Encoded protein: CASSPTLRDRDGLGLVSPLHF.

This clone was seen once. This chain connects TRBV5-1 to TRBJ2-3; 7 nucleotides align to TRBD2. J lost 3 bases, V lost 0 bases, and 4 bases had no gene match. Per the germline V gene, CDR1 is SGHRS and CDR2 is YFSETQ. The CDR3 is 15 residues long. The CDR3 region is CASSLESGITDTQYF. The CDR3, as DNA: TGCGCCAGCAGCTTGGAGAGCGGGATTACAGATACGCAGTATTTT. Full variable domain (outside the CDR3, taken from reference TRBV5-1 and TRBJ2-3): KAGVTQTPRYLIKTRGQQVTLSCSPISGHRSVSWYQQTPGQGLQFLFEYFSETQRNKGNFPGRFSGRQFSNSRSEMNVSTLELGDSALYLCASSLESGITDTQYFGPGTRLTVL.

The chain couples TRBV4-1 to TRBJ2-5; 8 positions match TRBD1. Trimming cost V 2 bases and J 11 bases; bases outside gene matches: 19. Germline-derived CDR1 and CDR2 are MGHRA and YSYEKL. The length of the CDR3 is 17 residues. DNA of the CDR3: TGCGCCAGCAGCCAAAATAGAGGGGGACAGGAAACCTACGAACAGTACTTC. Translating gives CASSQNRGGQETYEQYF.

The rearrangement uses TRBV10-3 and TRBJ2-5; TRBD2 matches at 8 bases. The CDR3 loop spans 15 amino acids. CDR1 is ENHRY, CDR2 SYGVKD, per germline. The V and J ends lost 6 bases and 3 bases, in that order; junction bases with no gene match: 9. CDR3 protein: CAIRPGGRSKETQYF. Written as DNA, the CDR3 is TGTGCCATCAGACCAGGCGGGAGGTCAAAAGAGACCCAGTACTTC.

V gene TRBV6-1 combines with J gene TRBJ1-6; TRBD1 might be the D (6 bases). The V gene lost 2 bases and the J gene lost 9 bases, with 11 bases spanning the gap. The CDR3 is made up of 14 amino acids. The germline gives CDR1 MNHNS, CDR2 SASEGT. The CDR3 DNA sequence: TGTGCCAGCAGTGAAAAGGGGGTTATTTCACCCCTCCACTTT. It translates to CASSEKGVISPLHF.

The J gene is TRBJ2-2, the V gene TRBV12-5; D possibly corresponds to TRBD1 (6 bases). The germline gives CDR1 LGHNT, CDR2 FRNRAP. The V end lost 7 bases, the J end lost 4 bases, and 19 bases lay between the germline ends. There are 16 residues in the CDR3. CDR3 amino acids: CASALSGTPSTGELFF. CDR3 coding DNA: TGTGCTAGTGCCCTCTCCGGGACACCCAGCACCGGGGAGCTGTTTTTT. The full variable domain, in which reference TRBV12-5 and TRBJ2-2 provide the parts outside the CDR3, is DARVTQTPRHKVTEMGQEVTMRCQPILGHNTVFWYRQTMMQGLELLAYFRNRAPLDDSGMPKDRFSAEMPDATLATLKIQPSEPRDSAVYFCASALSGTPSTGELFFGEGSRLTVL.